Detailed here is one T cell receptor beta chain. Measured with immunoSEQ multiplex PCR; TCRdb has only the in-frame clones, and not every one. The profile shows roughly 200,000 clones, nearly 90% of them singletons. J lost 0 bases, V lost 5 bases, and 1 base had no gene match. The V gene's germline CDR1 is SEHNR and CDR2 FQNEAQ (reference sequence). The CDR3 is 14 amino acids. This specimen belongs to a study of blood T cell repertoires in COVID-19. In the study overall: COVID-19 samples from acute and convalescent phases originated in the United States, Italy and Spain.

This chain connects TRBV7-9 to TRBJ2-3, with 8 bases lining up with TRBD1. The sequenced material came from peripheral blood. This TCR derives from a man over 45 with acute or convalescent COVID-19. This CDR3 is CASSDRGSTDTQYF. Written as DNA, the CDR3 is TGTGCCAGCAGCGACAGGGGAAGCACAGATACGCAGTATTTT. Using reference TRBV7-9 and TRBJ2-3 for the parts outside the CDR3, the full variable domain is DTGVSQNPRHKITKRGQNVTFRCDPISEHNRLYWYRQTLGQGPEFLTYFQNEAQLEKSRLLSDRFSAERPKGSFSTLEIQRTEQGDSAMYLCASSDRGSTDTQYFGPGTRLTVL.